The 16 T cell receptor beta chains below come from one sample, sequenced in a study of T-cell memory formation after mild COVID-19. TCRdb fed the 5' RACE reads into MiXCR, producing one record per CDR3 protein. The table lists under 250,000 distinct CDR3 sequences, roughly 10% of them singletons. The sequencing sample was made of PBMCs or a T cell subset sorted from them (not recorded which). The receptors here all came from a man aged 18 to 30 who had mild COVID-19 (a few samples of this study predate the infection). Cell type and time point are not known.

This clonotype has only a few counts. The rearrangement links TRBV15 to TRBJ2-6; D may match TRBD1 or TRBD2 (5 bases each). V was clipped by 3 bases and J by 1 base, with 16 bases between them. Germline CDR1 reads LNHNV; CDR2 reads YYDKDF (reference sequence). This CDR3 contains 18 residues. CDR3 in DNA: TGTGCCACCAGCAGTGACCGGGACGCAACGTCTGGGGCCAACGTCCTGACTTTC. Protein: CATSSDRDATSGANVLTF.

This chain joins TRBV11-2 and TRBJ1-2; D ambiguous. V lost 5 bases and J 3 bases, leaving 19 bases between the germline ends. From germline, CDR1 is SGHAT and CDR2 FQNNGV. CDR3 length: 16 residues. Here the CDR3 reads CASSRKGGVDDYGYTF. CDR3 DNA sequence: TGTGCCAGCAGCCGAAAGGGTGGGGTCGATGACTATGGCTACACCTTC.

This clonotype was seen only a few times. The chain uses TRBV24-1 and TRBJ2-3; 7 nucleotides align to TRBD1. The trim removed 9 bases at V and 0 bases at J, leaving 2 bases unmatched. The CDR3 length is 13 residues. Per the germline V gene, CDR1 is KGHDR and CDR2 is SFDVKD. DNA for the CDR3: TGTGCCACCGGGGACAGTAGCACAGATACGCAGTATTTT. Its translation is CATGDSSTDTQYF.

This clonotype was observed a few times. This chain links TRBV6-5 with TRBJ2-4; no reliable D call. This CDR3 has 16 residues. From germline, CDR1 is MNHEY and CDR2 SVGAGI. The V and J ends lost 0 bases and 3 bases respectively, with 12 bases between them. The CDR3 DNA is TGTGCCAGCAGTTACTCCTTCAGCCGAATCAAAAACATTCAGTACTTC. Its protein is CASSYSFSRIKNIQYF.

This clonotype has a handful of counts. The chain combines TRBV6-2 or TRBV6-3 with TRBJ2-1; TRBD2 matches at 12 bases. V trimming: 7 bases; J trimming: 4 bases; junction bases outside the gene matches: 5. CDR1 MNHEY and CDR2 SVGEGT come from the germline V gene. The CDR3 length is 15 residues. The CDR3 here is CASTGGLAGYNEQFF. The CDR3 DNA reads TGTGCCAGCACCGGGGGACTAGCGGGTTACAATGAGCAGTTCTTC.

This clonotype was detected only a few times. The chain joins TRBV20-1 to TRBJ1-5; 8 nucleotides match TRBD1. Germline-derived CDR1 and CDR2 are DFQATT and SNEGSKA (reference sequence). This CDR3 contains 14 residues. Trimming at V came to 5 bases and at J to 6 bases, leaving 9 bases not matched to a gene. This CDR3 is CSALPQGVSQPQHF. The DNA for the CDR3 is TGCAGTGCTCTCCCACAGGGGGTTAGTCAGCCCCAGCATTTT.

Many counts were recorded for this clonotype. The chain combines TRBV9 with TRBJ2-1; 11 bases line up with TRBD2. CDR3 length equals 16 residues. Germline CDR1 SGDLS, CDR2 YYNGEE. V gave up 0 bases and J gave up 5 bases; unmatched junction bases: 4. The CDR3 DNA reads as TGTGCCAGCAGCGTAGGAACTAGCGGGGGAAACAATGAGCAGTTCTTC. This sequence encodes CASSVGTSGGNNEQFF.

This clonotype was observed many times. This rearrangement joins TRBV20-1 to TRBJ2-1; 12 nucleotides line up with TRBD2. J lost 9 bases, V lost 5 bases, and 14 bases had no gene match. Per germline, CDR1 DFQATT and CDR2 SNEGSKA (reference sequence). The CDR3 sequence is 16 residues long. CDR3 nucleotide sequence: TGCAGTGCTCGAGGTTACCGACTAGCGGGGGACGCTGAGCAGTTCTTC. This encodes CSARGYRLAGDAEQFF.

This clonotype was seen many times. This chain uses TRBV20-1 with TRBJ2-5; D uncertain. This CDR3 is 12 amino acids long. Germline loops: CDR1 DFQATT, CDR2 SNEGSKA (reference sequence). Trimming removed 4 bases from V and 2 bases from J, with 8 bases in between. CDR3 amino acids: CSANKGQETQYF. CDR3 DNA: TGCAGTGCTAACAAGGGTCAAGAGACCCAGTACTTC.

The J gene is TRBJ2-2, the V gene TRBV4-2; D uncertain. V lost 0 bases and J lost 3, with 8 bases in between. The CDR3 is 15 amino acids. The germline CDR1 and CDR2 sequences are LGHNA and YNFKEQ. CDR3 region: CASSQDQTYTGELFF. The DNA of the CDR3 is TGTGCCAGCAGCCAAGATCAGACCTACACCGGGGAGCTGTTTTTT.

Many counts were recorded for this clonotype. The chain couples TRBV6-2 or TRBV6-3 to TRBJ2-5; the match to TRBD1 covers 10 bases. Germline-derived CDR1 and CDR2 are MNHEY and SVGEGT. The CDR3 runs 15 residues. V shed 6 bases, J shed 4 bases, and the junction held 8 bases outside the gene matches. This chain's CDR3 is CASRGQGNLRETQYF. In DNA form, the CDR3 reads TGTGCCAGCAGGGGACAGGGGAACCTCAGAGAGACCCAGTACTTC.

This clonotype was counted between two and nine times. CDR3: CASSLAFGLGANVLTF. The CDR3 nucleotides read TGCGCCAGCAGCCTCGCTTTCGGGCTGGGGGCCAACGTCCTGACTTTC. This chain joins TRBV5-1 and TRBJ2-6; D uncertain. V lost 4 bases to trimming and J lost 4 bases, with 15 bases between them. Germline assignment: CDR1 SGHRS and CDR2 YFSETQ. There are 16 residues in the CDR3.

This clonotype was observed a few times. The gene calls are TRBV12-3 or TRBV12-4 and TRBJ1-6; D gene unclear. Between the trimmed V and J ends, which lost 1 base and 9 bases, there was a span of 7 bases. The CDR3 covers 13 residues. This chain's CDR3 is CASSLDMGSPLHF. The CDR3 DNA sequence: TGTGCCAGCAGTTTAGATATGGGTTCACCCCTCCACTTT.

This clonotype was counted at least ten times. The chain joins TRBV11-2 to TRBJ1-2; no definite D call. The CDR3 is 15 residues long. Trimming cost V 2 bases and J 0 bases, with 10 bases left between them. CDR1 SGHAT and CDR2 FQNNGV come from the germline V gene. The CDR3 nucleotides read TGTGCCAGCAGCTTAACAGCCGTAACTAACTATGGCTACACCTTC. Encoded protein: CASSLTAVTNYGYTF.

This clonotype was seen more than once but under ten times. The genes are TRBV13 and TRBJ2-1; D is perhaps TRBD2 (5 bases). Germline loops: CDR1 PRHDT, CDR2 FYEKMQ (reference sequence). CDR3 length: 15 residues. V lost 7 bases and J 7 bases, leaving 20 bases between the germline ends. The CDR3 here is CASKLGKNNWNEQFF. The CDR3 bases are TGTGCCAGCAAGCTCGGGAAAAATAATTGGAATGAGCAGTTCTTC.

This clonotype was detected a few times. The V and J genes are TRBV7-2 and TRBJ2-6; TRBD1 matches at 7 bases. J was trimmed by 2 bases and V by 5 bases; bases with no gene match: 12. CDR3 size: 18 residues. CDR1 is SGHTA, CDR2 FQGNSA, per germline. The CDR3 DNA reads as TGTGCCAGCAGCCTTTCGACAGGGCCATCCGCTGGGGCCAACGTCCTGACTTTC. Protein product: CASSLSTGPSAGANVLTF.